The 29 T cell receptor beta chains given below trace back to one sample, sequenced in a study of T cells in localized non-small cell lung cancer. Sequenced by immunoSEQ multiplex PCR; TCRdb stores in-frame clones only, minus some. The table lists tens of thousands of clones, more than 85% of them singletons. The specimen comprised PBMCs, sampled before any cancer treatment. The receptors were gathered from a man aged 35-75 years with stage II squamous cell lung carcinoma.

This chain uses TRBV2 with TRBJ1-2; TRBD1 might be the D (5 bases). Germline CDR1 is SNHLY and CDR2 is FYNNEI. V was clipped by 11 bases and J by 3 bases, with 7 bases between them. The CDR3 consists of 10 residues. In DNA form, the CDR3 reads TGTGCCTCCAGGGACTATGGCTACACCTTC. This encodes CASRDYGYTF.

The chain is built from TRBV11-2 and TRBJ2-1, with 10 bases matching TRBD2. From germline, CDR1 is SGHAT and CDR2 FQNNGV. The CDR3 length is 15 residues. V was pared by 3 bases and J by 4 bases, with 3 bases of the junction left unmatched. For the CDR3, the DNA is TGTGCCAGCAGCTTCCGGACTAGCGGTTACAATGAGCAGTTCTTC. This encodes CASSFRTSGYNEQFF.

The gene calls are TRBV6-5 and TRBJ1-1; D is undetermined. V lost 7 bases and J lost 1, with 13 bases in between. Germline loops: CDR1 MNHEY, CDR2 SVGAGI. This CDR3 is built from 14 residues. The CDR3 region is CASNLGRRNTEAFF. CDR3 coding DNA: TGTGCCAGCAATCTAGGACGGAGGAACACTGAAGCTTTCTTT.

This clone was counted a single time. This CDR3 reads CAISPPHTNYGYTF. In DNA, the CDR3 is TGTGCCATCAGTCCCCCGCACACGAACTATGGCTACACCTTC. The V call is TRBV10-3, the J call TRBJ1-2, with D unresolved. Germline V gene sequence: CDR1 ENHRY, CDR2 SYGVKD. The length of the CDR3 is 14 residues. Trimming left V 5 bases short and J 2 bases short, with 12 bases between.

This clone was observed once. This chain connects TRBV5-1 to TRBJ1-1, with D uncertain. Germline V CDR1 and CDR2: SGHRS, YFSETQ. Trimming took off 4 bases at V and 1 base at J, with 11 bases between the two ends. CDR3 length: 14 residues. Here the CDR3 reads CASSAGVANTEAFF. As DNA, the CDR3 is TGCGCCAGCAGCGCCGGGGTAGCGAACACTGAAGCTTTCTTT. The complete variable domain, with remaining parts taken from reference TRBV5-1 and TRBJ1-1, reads KAGVTQTPRYLIKTRGQQVTLSCSPISGHRSVSWYQQTPGQGLQFLFEYFSETQRNKGNFPGRFSGRQFSNSRSEMNVSTLELGDSALYLCASSAGVANTEAFFGQGTRLTVV.

The CDR3 here is CASSAQGFSPLHF. The CDR3 bases are TGTGCCAGCAGTGCCCAGGGTTTTTCACCCCTCCACTTT. The V gene is TRBV6-5, the J gene TRBJ1-6; a weak D match, TRBD1 (5 bases). In germline, CDR1 is MNHEY, CDR2 SVGAGI. The CDR3 runs to 13 residues. V was pared by 5 bases and J by 9 bases, with 11 bases between.

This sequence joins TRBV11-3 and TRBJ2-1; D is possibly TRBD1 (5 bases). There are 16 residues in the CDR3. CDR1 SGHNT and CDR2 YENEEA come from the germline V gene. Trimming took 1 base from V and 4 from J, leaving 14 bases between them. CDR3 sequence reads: CASSLGRFQGYNEQFF. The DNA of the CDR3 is TGTGCCAGCAGCTTAGGACGTTTTCAGGGTTACAATGAGCAGTTCTTC. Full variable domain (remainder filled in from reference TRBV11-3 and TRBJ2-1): EAGVVQSPRYKIIEKKQPVAFWCNPISGHNTLYWYLQNLGQGPELLIRYENEEAVDDSQLPKDRFSAERLKGVDSTLKIQPAELGDSAVYLCASSLGRFQGYNEQFFGPGTRLTVL.

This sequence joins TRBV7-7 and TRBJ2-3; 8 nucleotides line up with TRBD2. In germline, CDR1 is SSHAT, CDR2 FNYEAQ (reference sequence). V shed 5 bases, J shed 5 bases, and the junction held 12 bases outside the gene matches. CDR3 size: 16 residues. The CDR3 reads CASSRGTSECQDTQYF. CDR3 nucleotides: TGTGCCAGCAGCCGTGGGACTAGTGAATGTCAAGATACGCAGTATTTT.

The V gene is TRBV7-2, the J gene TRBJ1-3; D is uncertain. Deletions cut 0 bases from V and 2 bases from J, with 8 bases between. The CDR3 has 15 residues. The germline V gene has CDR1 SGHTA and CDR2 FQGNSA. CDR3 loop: CASSLAGYAGNTIYF. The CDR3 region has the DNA TGTGCCAGCAGCTTAGCGGGGTACGCTGGAAACACCATATATTTT.

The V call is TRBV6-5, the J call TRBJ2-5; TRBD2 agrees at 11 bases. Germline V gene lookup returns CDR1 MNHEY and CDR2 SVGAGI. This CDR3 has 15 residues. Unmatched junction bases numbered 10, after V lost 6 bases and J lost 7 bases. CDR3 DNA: TGTGCCAGCAGGGGCGGCCCCACTAGCGGGGGGACCCAGTACTTC. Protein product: CASRGGPTSGGTQYF.

CDR3 nucleotides: TGTGCCAGCAGCTTAATCGTTCTGGACTATGGGCAGTTCTTC. Amino acids: CASSLIVLDYGQFF. This rearrangement joins TRBV11-2 to TRBJ2-1, with a weak D call TRBD2 (6 bases). The V end lost 2 bases, the J end lost 12 bases, and 17 bases lay between the germline ends. This CDR3 is built from 14 residues. CDR1 is SGHAT, CDR2 FQNNGV, per germline.

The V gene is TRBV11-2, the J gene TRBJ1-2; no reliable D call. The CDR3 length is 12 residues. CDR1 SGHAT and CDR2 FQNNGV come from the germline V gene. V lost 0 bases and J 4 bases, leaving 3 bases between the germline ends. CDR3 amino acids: CASSLEGYGYTF. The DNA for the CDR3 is TGTGCCAGCAGCTTAGAAGGCTATGGCTACACCTTC.

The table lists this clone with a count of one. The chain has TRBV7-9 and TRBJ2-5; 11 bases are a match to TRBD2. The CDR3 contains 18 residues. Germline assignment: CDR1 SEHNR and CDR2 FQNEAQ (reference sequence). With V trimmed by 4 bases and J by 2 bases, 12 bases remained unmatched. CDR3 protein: CASSSGVLAGVGQETQYF. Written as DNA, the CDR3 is TGTGCCAGCAGCTCCGGCGTACTAGCGGGAGTAGGGCAAGAGACCCAGTACTTC.

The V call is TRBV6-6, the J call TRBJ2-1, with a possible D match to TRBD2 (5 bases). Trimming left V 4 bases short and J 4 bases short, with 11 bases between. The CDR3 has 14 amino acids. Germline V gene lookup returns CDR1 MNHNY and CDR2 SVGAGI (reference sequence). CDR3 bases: TGTGCCAGCAGTTCTGGACTCGCTTACAATGAGCAGTTCTTC. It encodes CASSSGLAYNEQFF.

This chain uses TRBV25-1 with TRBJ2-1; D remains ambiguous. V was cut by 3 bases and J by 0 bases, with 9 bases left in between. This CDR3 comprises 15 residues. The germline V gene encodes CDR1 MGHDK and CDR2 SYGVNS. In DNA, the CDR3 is TGTGCCAGCAGTGAGGAAGCGAGCTCCTACAATGAGCAGTTCTTC. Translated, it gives CASSEEASSYNEQFF.

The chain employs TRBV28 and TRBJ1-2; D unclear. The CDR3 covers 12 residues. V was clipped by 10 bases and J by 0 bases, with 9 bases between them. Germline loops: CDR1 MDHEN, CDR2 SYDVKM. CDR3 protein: CATSSPNYGYTF. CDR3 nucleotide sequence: TGTGCCACCTCAAGTCCTAACTATGGCTACACCTTC.

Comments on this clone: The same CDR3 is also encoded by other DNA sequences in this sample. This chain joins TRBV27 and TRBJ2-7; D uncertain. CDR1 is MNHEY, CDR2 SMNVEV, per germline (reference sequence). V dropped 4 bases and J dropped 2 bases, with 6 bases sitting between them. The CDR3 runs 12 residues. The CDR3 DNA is TGTGCCAGCAGTTCCTCCCCCTACGAGCAGTACTTC. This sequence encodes CASSSSPYEQYF.

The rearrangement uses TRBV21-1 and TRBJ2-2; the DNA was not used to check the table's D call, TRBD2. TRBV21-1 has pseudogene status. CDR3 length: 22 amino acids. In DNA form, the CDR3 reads TGTGCCAGCACCCTACTCAAGGGACTAGCGGGTACGGGGGGCGAGGGAACCGGGGAGCTGTTTTTT. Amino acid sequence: CASTLLKGLAGTGGEGTGELFF.

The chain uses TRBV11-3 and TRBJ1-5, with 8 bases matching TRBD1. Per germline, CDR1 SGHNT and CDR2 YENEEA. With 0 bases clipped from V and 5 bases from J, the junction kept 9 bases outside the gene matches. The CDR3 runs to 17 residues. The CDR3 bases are TGTGCCAGCAGCTTAGATCGAGGACAGGGCAGGGATCAGCCCCAGCATTTT. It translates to CASSLDRGQGRDQPQHF.

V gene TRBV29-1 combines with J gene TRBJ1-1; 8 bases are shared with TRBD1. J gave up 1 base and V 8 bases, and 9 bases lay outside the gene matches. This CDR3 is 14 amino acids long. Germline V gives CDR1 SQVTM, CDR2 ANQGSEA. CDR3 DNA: TGCAGCCACTACCTACAGGGGGGGAACACTGAAGCTTTCTTT. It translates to CSHYLQGGNTEAFF.

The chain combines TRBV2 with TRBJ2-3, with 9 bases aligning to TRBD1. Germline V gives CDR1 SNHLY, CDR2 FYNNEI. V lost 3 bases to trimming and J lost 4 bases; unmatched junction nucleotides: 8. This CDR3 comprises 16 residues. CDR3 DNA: TGTGCCAGCAGTGAGCTAATGGGACAGGGAGCAGATACGCAGTATTTT. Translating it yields CASSELMGQGADTQYF.

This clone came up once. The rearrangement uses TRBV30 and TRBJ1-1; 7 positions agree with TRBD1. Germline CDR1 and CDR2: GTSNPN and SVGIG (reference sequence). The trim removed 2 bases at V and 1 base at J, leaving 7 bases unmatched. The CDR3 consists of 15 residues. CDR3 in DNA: TGTGCCTGGAGTACAGGGGTCGGACGGAACACTGAAGCTTTCTTT. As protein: CAWSTGVGRNTEAFF.

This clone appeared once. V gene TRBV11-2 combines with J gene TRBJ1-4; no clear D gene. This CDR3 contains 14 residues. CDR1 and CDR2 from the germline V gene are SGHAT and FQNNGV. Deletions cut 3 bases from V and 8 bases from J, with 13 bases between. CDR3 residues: CASSFEGSQEKLFF. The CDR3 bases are TGTGCCAGCAGCTTCGAAGGTTCTCAGGAAAAACTGTTTTTT.

CDR3 nucleotides: TGTGCCAGCAGCTTGATGACTAGCGGGAGGGCCGACCCCCACAATGAGCAGTTCTTC. Translated: CASSLMTSGRADPHNEQFF. The chain couples TRBV5-6 to TRBJ2-1; 14 bases are shared with TRBD2. With V trimmed by 1 base and J by 5 bases, 11 bases remained unmatched. Germline V gene data show CDR1 as SGHDT and CDR2 as YYEEEE. This CDR3 contains 19 residues.

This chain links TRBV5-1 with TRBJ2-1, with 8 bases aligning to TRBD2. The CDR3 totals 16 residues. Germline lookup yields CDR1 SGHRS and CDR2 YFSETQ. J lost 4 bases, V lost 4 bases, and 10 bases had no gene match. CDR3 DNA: TGCGCCAGCAGCCCCGAAGGGACTAGTATTTACAATGAGCAGTTCTTC. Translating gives CASSPEGTSIYNEQFF.

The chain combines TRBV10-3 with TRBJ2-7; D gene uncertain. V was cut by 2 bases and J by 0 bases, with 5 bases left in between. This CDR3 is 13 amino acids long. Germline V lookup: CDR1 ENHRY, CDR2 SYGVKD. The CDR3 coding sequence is TGTGCCATCAGTGAGGGCAGCTCCTACGAGCAGTACTTC. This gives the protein CAISEGSSYEQYF.

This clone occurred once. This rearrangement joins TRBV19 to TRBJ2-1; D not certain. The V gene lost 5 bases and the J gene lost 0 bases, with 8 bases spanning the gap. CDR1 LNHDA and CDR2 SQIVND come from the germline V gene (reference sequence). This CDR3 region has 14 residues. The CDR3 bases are TGTGCCAGTAGTCAATCCTTCTCCTACAATGAGCAGTTCTTC. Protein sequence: CASSQSFSYNEQFF.

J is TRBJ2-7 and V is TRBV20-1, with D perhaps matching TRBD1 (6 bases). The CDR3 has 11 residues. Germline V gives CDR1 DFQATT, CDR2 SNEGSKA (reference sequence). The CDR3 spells CPGHTVYEQYF. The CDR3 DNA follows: TGCCCGGGACACACTGTCTACGAGCAGTACTTC.

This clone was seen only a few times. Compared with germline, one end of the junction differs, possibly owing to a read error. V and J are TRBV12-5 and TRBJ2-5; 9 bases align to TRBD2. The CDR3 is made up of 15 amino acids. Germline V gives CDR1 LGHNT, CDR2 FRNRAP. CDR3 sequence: CASSFGGRAGETQYF. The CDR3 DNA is TGTGCTAGTAGTTTCGGCGGGAGGGCCGGGGAGACCCAGTACTTC.